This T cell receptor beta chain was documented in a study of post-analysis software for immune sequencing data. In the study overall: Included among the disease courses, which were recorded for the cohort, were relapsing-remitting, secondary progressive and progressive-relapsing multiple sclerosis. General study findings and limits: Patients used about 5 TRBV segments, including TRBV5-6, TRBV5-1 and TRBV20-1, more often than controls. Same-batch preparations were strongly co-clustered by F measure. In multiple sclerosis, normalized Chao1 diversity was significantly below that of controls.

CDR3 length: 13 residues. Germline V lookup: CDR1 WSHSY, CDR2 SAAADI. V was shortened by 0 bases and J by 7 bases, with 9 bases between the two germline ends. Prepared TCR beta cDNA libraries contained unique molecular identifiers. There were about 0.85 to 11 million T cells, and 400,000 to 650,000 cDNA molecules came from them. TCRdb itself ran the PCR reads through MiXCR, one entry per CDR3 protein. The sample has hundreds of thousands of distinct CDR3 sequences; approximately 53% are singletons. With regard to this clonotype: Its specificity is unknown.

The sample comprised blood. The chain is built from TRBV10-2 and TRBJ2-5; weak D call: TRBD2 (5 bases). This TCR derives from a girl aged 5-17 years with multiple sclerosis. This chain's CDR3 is CASSESRAGTQYF. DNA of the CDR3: TGCGCCAGCAGTGAGTCGAGGGCAGGGACCCAGTACTTC.